The 10 T cell receptor beta chains below were found in one sample sequenced in a study of early T cells in non-severe SARS-CoV-2 infection. MiXCR was run by TCRdb on the 5' RACE reads, yielding one entry per CDR3 protein. Among tens of thousands of distinct CDR3 sequences listed, about 9.3% were seen once. The source material was whole blood. These receptors were taken from an adult who was a healthcare worker with PCR-confirmed SARS-CoV-2 infection or an uninfected control (not recorded which).

This clonotype occurred many times. The chain is built from TRBV29-1 and TRBJ1-2, with 11 nucleotides matching TRBD1. V shed 3 bases and J 8 bases; nucleotides not matched to a gene: 2. The germline V gene encodes CDR1 SQVTM and CDR2 ANQGSEA. The CDR3 sequence is 12 residues long. The CDR3 region is CSVEGQGEGYTF. CDR3 nucleotide sequence: TGCAGCGTTGAGGGACAGGGGGAGGGCTACACCTTC.

The chain uses TRBV3-1 and TRBJ2-1, with a possible D match to TRBD1 (6 bases). Germline lookup yields CDR1 LGHDT and CDR2 YNNKEL (reference sequence). CDR3 length equals 18 residues. With 4 bases removed from V and 8 bases from J, the gap between germline ends came to 27 bases. Written as DNA, the CDR3 is TGTGCCAGCAGCCTCGACAGGCGGGCGGAGGCACCCTATGATGAGCAGTTCTTC. This gives the protein CASSLDRRAEAPYDEQFF.

V is TRBV6-1 and J is TRBJ2-2; D is ambiguous. CDR1 is MNHNS and CDR2 is SASEGT in the germline V gene. Trimming took off 7 bases at V and 9 bases at J, with 12 bases between the two ends. The CDR3 totals 12 residues. The CDR3 here is CASTRSSRELFF. The CDR3 coding sequence is TGTGCCAGCACCCGTAGTTCGAGGGAGCTGTTTTTT.

This clonotype was detected ten times or more. This chain uses TRBV7-6 with TRBJ2-1; D possibly matches TRBD1 or TRBD2 (5 bases each). V was pared by 1 base and J by 8 bases, with 21 bases between. The CDR3 contains 17 residues. The germline CDR1 and CDR2 sequences are SGHVS and FNYEAQ. The CDR3 protein is CASSLDLGPPNEDEQFF. The CDR3 DNA is TGTGCCAGCAGCTTAGATTTGGGACCCCCTAACGAGGATGAGCAGTTCTTC.

This clonotype was seen a few times. The chain uses TRBV3-1 and TRBJ2-5; the match to TRBD2 covers 8 bases. The CDR3 is made up of 16 amino acids. Germline V CDR1 and CDR2: LGHDT, YNNKEL (reference sequence). The ends lost 0 bases at V and 5 bases at J; junction bases unmatched: 8. The CDR3 spells CASSQDERLARETQYF. For the CDR3, the DNA is TGTGCCAGCAGCCAAGATGAGCGACTAGCGAGGGAGACCCAGTACTTC.

This clonotype was counted many times. The genes are TRBV6-5 and TRBJ1-2; 9 bases are shared with TRBD1. This CDR3 comprises 14 residues. Trimming at V came to 5 bases and at J to 6 bases, leaving 7 bases not matched to a gene. Germline-derived CDR1 and CDR2 are MNHEY and SVGAGI. In DNA, the CDR3 is TGTGCCAGCAGTCACAGGGGGCCCGGTGATGGCTACACCTTC. It yields the protein CASSHRGPGDGYTF.

This clonotype was seen repeatedly, ten times or more. The chain is built from TRBV12-3 or TRBV12-4 and TRBJ1-1, with D possibly being TRBD1 (5 bases). The V end lost 3 bases, the J end lost 3 bases, and 8 bases lay between the germline ends. The CDR3 totals 13 residues. The DNA for the CDR3 is TGTGCCAGCAGTTTGGCAGGGTACACTGAAGCTTTCTTT. It is translated as CASSLAGYTEAFF.

In this sample, this clonotype turned up a few times. The J gene is TRBJ2-1, the V gene TRBV29-1, with a possible D match to TRBD2 (6 bases). Trimming removed 7 bases at V and 0 bases at J, with 10 bases between. The CDR3 covers 13 residues. In germline, CDR1 is SQVTM, CDR2 ANQGSEA. The CDR3 loop is CSASVSSYNEQFF. The DNA for the CDR3 is TGCAGCGCTAGCGTGAGCTCCTACAATGAGCAGTTCTTC.

In this sample, this clonotype turned up many times. The junction differs from germline at one of its ends, possibly a read error. The chain has TRBV10-3 and TRBJ2-6; 8 positions agree with TRBD1. This CDR3 is built from 15 residues. Per germline, CDR1 ENHRY and CDR2 SYGVKD. The CDR3 loop reads CAISDSTTGADVLTF. The CDR3 nucleotides read TGTGCCATCAGTGATTCAACGACAGGGGCCGACGTCCTGACTTTC.

This clonotype was seen many times. The rearrangement joins TRBV27 to TRBJ1-5; D unclear. Deletions cut 6 bases from V and 2 bases from J, with 11 bases between. The CDR3 extends over 14 amino acids. Germline CDR1 and CDR2: MNHEY and SMNVEV (reference sequence). CDR3 bases: TGTGCCAGCAGCGCCTTGAGGGGCAATCAGCCCCAGCATTTT. Translated: CASSALRGNQPQHF.